Each of the 17 T cell receptor beta chains below was sequenced from the same sample in a study of molecular identifiers for immune sequencing clone quantification. A single record per CDR3 protein comes from TCRdb applying MiXCR to the PCR reads. In the table there are about 40,000 distinct CDR3 sequences, approximately 22% of which are singletons. Sequencing input: naive CD8+ T cells from blood, with Jurkat cell RNA spiked in. Subset noted: FACS-sorted CD8+CD4-CCR7+CD45RA+ naive T cells. These receptors originate from a human donor in good health. Some libraries in this study had Jurkat cell RNA spiked in.

In this sample, this clonotype turned up a few times. A clone one base away is much larger, so this may be a read error. This chain uses TRBV5-6 with TRBJ2-3; D ambiguous. Germline V gene data show CDR1 as SGHDT and CDR2 as YYEEEE. The CDR3 is 15 amino acids. V was clipped by 1 base and J by 3 bases, with 12 bases between them. The CDR3 DNA is TGTGCCAGCAGCTTGCCCAGGTCTGTTACAGATACGCAGTATTTT. It codes for CASSLPRSVTDTQYF.

A word on this clonotype: The junction and the germline gene differ at one end; a read error may be behind it. The CDR3 coding sequence is TGTGCCAGCAGTCTTCAGGGGCCGGCCGGGGCGCTGTTTTTT. Protein: CASSLQGPAGALFF. This chain connects TRBV6-2 or TRBV6-3 to TRBJ2-2, with D tentatively TRBD1 (6 bases). This CDR3 region has 14 residues. Germline V CDR1 and CDR2: MNHEY, SVGEGT.

Ten or more counts support this clonotype. The J gene is TRBJ2-5, the V gene TRBV5-4; D is perhaps TRBD2 (6 bases). The V gene's germline CDR1 is SGHNT and CDR2 YYREEE (reference sequence). The V and J ends lost 4 bases and 9 bases respectively, with 19 bases between them. The CDR3 consists of 14 residues. Here the CDR3 reads CASSALGASGAQYF. The CDR3 region has the DNA TGTGCCAGCAGCGCCCTTGGGGCCTCGGGGGCCCAGTACTTC.

This clonotype was counted at least ten times. The chain couples TRBV9 to TRBJ2-3, with 9 bases identical to TRBD2. Germline V lookup: CDR1 SGDLS, CDR2 YYNGEE. CDR3 size: 17 residues. Trimming at V came to 3 bases and at J to 2 bases, leaving 10 bases not matched to a gene. Here the CDR3 reads CASSESSGDIVTDTQYF. The CDR3 DNA reads as TGTGCCAGCAGCGAATCTAGCGGGGATATCGTCACAGATACGCAGTATTTT.

This clonotype showed up many times. The rearrangement links TRBV4-3 to TRBJ2-5; D is uncertain. CDR1 and CDR2 (germline): LGHNA, YSLEER. With 0 bases removed from V and 2 bases from J, the gap between germline ends came to 10 bases. This CDR3 has 15 residues. CDR3 region: CASSQDWAAQETQYF. The CDR3 DNA sequence: TGCGCCAGCAGCCAAGATTGGGCAGCTCAAGAGACCCAGTACTTC.

The chain joins TRBV30 to TRBJ2-7; D is undetermined. This CDR3 has 12 residues. The germline CDR1 and CDR2 sequences are GTSNPN and SVGIG (reference sequence). Trimming cost V 3 bases and J 3 bases, with 9 bases left between them. The CDR3 coding sequence is TGTGCCTGGAGCCCTAAGTTCTACGAGCAGTACTTC. Its protein is CAWSPKFYEQYF.

This clonotype was detected ten times or more. The chain couples TRBV20-1 to TRBJ2-7; D remains unclear. The CDR3 has 14 amino acids. Germline V lookup: CDR1 DFQATT, CDR2 SNEGSKA (reference sequence). Trimming pared 3 bases from V and 0 bases from J, leaving 12 bases between. This CDR3 reads CSASPAPSSYEQYF. As DNA, the CDR3 is TGCAGTGCTAGCCCAGCGCCGAGCTCCTACGAGCAGTACTTC.

This clonotype was found many times. The rearrangement links TRBV12-5 to TRBJ2-7; D may be TRBD2 (5 bases). CDR3 size: 12 residues. Germline CDR1 LGHNT, CDR2 FRNRAP. The V end was cut by 1 base, the J end by 4 bases, with 5 bases between. The DNA for the CDR3 is TGTGCTAGTGGTTTGGCGGGATACGAGCAGTACTTC. Encoded protein: CASGLAGYEQYF.

In the case of this clonotype: A much bigger clone sits one base away, suggesting this may be a read error. The J gene is TRBJ2-3, the V gene TRBV7-9; 8 positions agree with TRBD2. The germline CDR1 and CDR2 sequences are SEHNR and FQNEAQ (reference sequence). The CDR3 covers 15 residues. The CDR3, as DNA: TGTGCCAGCAGCTCCATAGCGGGGACCACAGATACGCGGTATTTT. Translating it yields CASSSIAGTTDTRYF.

With respect to this clonotype: A much larger clone sits a single nucleotide away, making a read error possible. The gene calls are TRBV4-3 and TRBJ2-5, with D possibly being TRBD1 or TRBD2 (6 bases each). This CDR3 comprises 15 residues. The V gene's germline CDR1 is LGHNA and CDR2 YSLEER. DNA for the CDR3: TGCGCCAGCAGCCATGTGGGGGGCCTAGAAGAGCCCCAGTACTTC. Translating it yields CASSHVGGLEEPQYF.

Of note for this clonotype: A read error is possible here, since a much larger clone lies one base away. A read error is likely, as this CDR3 ends without the conserved phenylalanine or tryptophan. J is TRBJ2-3 and V is TRBV30; D is perhaps TRBD1 (5 bases). Trimming took 0 bases from V and 5 from J, leaving 6 bases between them. The CDR3 extends over 12 amino acids. Germline CDR1 reads GTSNPN; CDR2 reads SVGIG (reference sequence). This chain's CDR3 is CAWSVGVDTQYL. Here the CDR3 DNA reads TGTGCCTGGAGTGTAGGGGTAGATACGCAGTATCTT.

This clonotype was counted ten times or more. This chain connects TRBV7-9 to TRBJ1-1; D is perhaps TRBD1 (6 bases). The CDR3 covers 16 residues. Per the germline V gene, CDR1 is SEHNR and CDR2 is FQNEAQ (reference sequence). The V gene lost 5 bases and the J gene lost 1 base, with 17 bases spanning the gap. The CDR3 spells CASSLGRGATNTEAFF. In DNA, the CDR3 is TGTGCCAGCAGCCTGGGGCGGGGGGCAACGAACACTGAAGCTTTCTTT.

This clonotype occurred many times. The chain couples TRBV12-3 or TRBV12-4 to TRBJ1-1; D might be TRBD1 (5 bases). The CDR3 totals 13 residues. The CDR3 spells CATRAEWNTEAFF. CDR3 DNA: TGTGCGACCAGGGCGGAGTGGAACACTGAAGCTTTCTTT.

About this clonotype: This likely comes from a read error, as the CDR3 has no conserved phenylalanine or tryptophan at its end. V gene TRBV12-3 or TRBV12-4 combines with J gene TRBJ2-3; 9 bases are a match to TRBD1. The CDR3 length is 14 residues. The trim removed 6 bases at V and 4 bases at J, leaving 5 bases unmatched. The CDR3 DNA sequence: TGTGCCAGCAGCACCGGGACAGGGTCAGATACGCAGTATTTA. Its translation: CASSTGTGSDTQYL.

For this clonotype: Since a much larger clone is just one base distant, this may be a read error. Without the conserved terminal phenylalanine or tryptophan, this CDR3 likely stems from a read error. The rearrangement uses TRBV2 and TRBJ1-5; 7 bases are a match to TRBD1. CDR1 and CDR2 (germline): SNHLY, FYNNEI. The CDR3 loop spans 16 amino acids. With 2 bases clipped from V and 5 bases from J, the junction kept 9 bases outside the gene matches. CDR3 sequence (DNA): TGTGCCAGCAGTGAATTTGTCAGGGGGAGGGATCAGCCCCAGCATTCT. Its protein product is CASSEFVRGRDQPQHS.

This clonotype was seen at least ten times. The gene calls are TRBV29-1 and TRBJ2-1; no definite D call. CDR1 is SQVTM, CDR2 ANQGSEA, per germline. This CDR3 spans 14 amino acids. With 0 bases removed from V and 9 bases from J, the gap between germline ends came to 15 bases. CDR3 nucleotide sequence: TGCAGCGTTGAAGACAGGTACCTGAAAGGTGAGCAGTTCTTC. It translates to CSVEDRYLKGEQFF.

A remark on this clonotype: One end of the junction fails to match germline, which may point to a read error. The chain recombines TRBV5-3 with TRBJ2-3, with TRBD1 matching 8 bases. TRBV5-3 is flagged as an ORF with uncertain function. The CDR3 covers 15 residues. CDR3 sequence reads: CASSLGTGPTDTEYF. CDR3 DNA: TGTGCCAGCAGCCTCGGGACAGGACCCACAGATACGGAGTATTTT.